This TCR beta chain was captured in a study of human versus mouse CDR3 diversity and MHC coevolution (dated by TCRdb to about 2017). With respect to the entire study: The immunoSEQ assay was reported to detect one in 200,000 T cells and to minimize amplification bias from multiplex PCR. Three healthy volunteer blood donors were included in the human cohort, with one aged 30 to 40, one aged 40 to 49 and one aged 60 to 69 at collection. Human naive CD4 T cell repertoires were used as a reference for TCR selection on multiple MHC II alleles and were compared with human-TCR-locus transgenic mice carrying single MHC II. Valid reads per sample ranged from roughly 5.5 x 10^6 to 1.7 x 10^7 across mouse and human samples. What the study reported, not specific to this receptor: According to iCHAO1 estimates, humans had the largest TCR beta repertoire, 1.5 million or so clonotypes, which was attributed likely to selection by multiple MHC II molecules. Two of the three human donors showed the lowest clonal inequality scores among all compared groups. Because human T cells were selected on six MHC II alleles, repertoire diversity was not considered directly comparable between humans and mice. On average, humans had more CDR3 deletions and insertions than mice did, pointing to greater exonuclease and TdT activity.

Genomic DNA was extracted from the sorted cells using the QIAGEN blood and tissue kit and was quantified on a NanoDrop 1000. Deep sequencing and quantification of TCR alpha and beta chains were performed on the immunoSEQ platform by multiplex PCR of genomic DNA. The original methods were these. Annotation of the TCR sequences relied on IMGT gene and region definitions. Out-of-frame rearrangements were used as a proxy for the preselection repertoire and compared with in-frame clonotypes. The iCHAO1 estimator supplied with the immunoSEQ platform was used to estimate repertoire size. A Gini index based on the Lorenz curve was applied to in-frame amino acid clonotypes to measure clonal inequality. The intersect function in the R package tcR was used to count shared clonotypes, while the Jaccard index served to score similarity. V, J and V-J usage frequencies went into a principal component analysis run with the R prcomp function, with no normalization applied. The table was pulled from immuneACCESS by TCRdb, which kept in-frame rearrangements only. Such tables lose some clones; where checked, under half of the loss comes from unresolved V genes, and the rest has no known cause. V and J calls and clone size are given by that table; D and trimming were obtained from the DNA. For this sample there are about 80,000 clones; around 95% appear just once. The top ten constitute around 1.3% of the sample.

Deletion took 7 bases off V and 5 bases off J, with a span of 14 bases between the germline ends. The germline V gene gives CDR1 as SGHTA and CDR2 as FQGTGA. Including the terminal cysteine and phenylalanine, the CDR3 comprises 13 residues. Solely the CDR3 DNA is kept, with 39 bases framed from the first base. Fluorescence-activated cell sorting was used to isolate naive CD4 T cells, defined as CD45RO-negative and CD62L-positive, from PBMCs. About 53 ml of fresh peripheral blood was drawn per donor, and PBMCs were isolated by Ficoll density centrifugation. Cell sorting was carried out on a FACSAria III instrument, and a purity above 95% was achieved for all samples. Worth noting for this clone: What antigen it recognizes has not been identified. There are no base qualities to consult, and no much larger clone falls within one base.

The sample comprised naive CD4+ T cells from blood. According to the study, the label for this sample's cell subset or site signals: CD45RO-negative CD62L-positive naive CD4 T cells. This chain joins TRBV7-3 to TRBJ2-5; TRBD2 is perhaps the D gene, given 6 matching bases. The TCR comes from a person between 25 and 75 years old in good health. The DNA sequence is as follows: TGTGCCAGCATCTCAATTGCGGGGGAGACCCAGTACTTC. This translates into CASISIAGETQYF.